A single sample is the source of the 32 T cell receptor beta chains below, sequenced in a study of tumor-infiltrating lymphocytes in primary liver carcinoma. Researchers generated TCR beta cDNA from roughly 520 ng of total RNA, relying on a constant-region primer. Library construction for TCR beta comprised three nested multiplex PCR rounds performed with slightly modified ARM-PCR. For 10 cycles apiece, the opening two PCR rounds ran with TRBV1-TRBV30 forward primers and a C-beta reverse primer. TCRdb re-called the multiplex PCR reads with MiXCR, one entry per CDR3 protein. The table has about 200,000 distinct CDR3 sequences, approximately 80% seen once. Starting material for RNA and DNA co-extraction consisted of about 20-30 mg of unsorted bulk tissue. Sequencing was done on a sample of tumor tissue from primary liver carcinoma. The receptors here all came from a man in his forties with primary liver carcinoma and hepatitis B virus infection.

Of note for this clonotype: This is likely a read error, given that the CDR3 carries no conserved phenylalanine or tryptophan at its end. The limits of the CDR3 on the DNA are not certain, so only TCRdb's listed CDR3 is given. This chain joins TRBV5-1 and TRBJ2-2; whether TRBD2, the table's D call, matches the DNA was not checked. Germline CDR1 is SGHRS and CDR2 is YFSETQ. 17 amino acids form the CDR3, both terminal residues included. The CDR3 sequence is CASSPSLGHGNTWELFL.

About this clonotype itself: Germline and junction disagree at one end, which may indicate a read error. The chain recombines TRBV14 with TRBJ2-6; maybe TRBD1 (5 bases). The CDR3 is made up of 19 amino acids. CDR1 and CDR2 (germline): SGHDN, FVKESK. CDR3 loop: CASGQERLGVPPGVSVLTF. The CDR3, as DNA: TGTGCCAGCGGCCAAGAACGGCTAGGGGTTCCTCCTGGGGTCAGCGTCCTGACTTTC. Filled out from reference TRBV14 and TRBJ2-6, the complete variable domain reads EAGVTQFPSHSVIEKGQTVTLRCDPISGHDNLYWYRRVMGKEIKFLLHFVKESKQDESGMPNNRFLAERTGGTYSTLKVQPAELEDSGVYFCASGQERLGVPPGVSVLTFGAGSRLTVL.

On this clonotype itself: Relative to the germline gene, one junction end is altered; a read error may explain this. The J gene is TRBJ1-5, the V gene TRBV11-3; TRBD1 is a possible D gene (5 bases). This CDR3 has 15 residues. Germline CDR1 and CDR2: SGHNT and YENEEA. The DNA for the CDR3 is TGTGCCAGCAGCTTAGATCTGGGGGTAGCCCAGCCCGAGCATTTT. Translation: CASSLDLGVAQPEHF.

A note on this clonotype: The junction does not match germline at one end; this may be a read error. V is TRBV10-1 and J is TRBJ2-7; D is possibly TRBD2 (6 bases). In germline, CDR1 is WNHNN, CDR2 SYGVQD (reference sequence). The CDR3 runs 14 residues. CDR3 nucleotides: TGCGCCAGCAGAGCCGGGGGAATGATCTACGAACAGTACTTC. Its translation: CASRAGGMIYEQYF.

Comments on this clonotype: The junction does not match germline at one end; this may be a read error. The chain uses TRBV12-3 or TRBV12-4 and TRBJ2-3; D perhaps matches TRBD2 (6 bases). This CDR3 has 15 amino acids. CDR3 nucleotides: TGTGCCAGCACTTTAGATTCCGGCAGCGGGCGCGCGCAATATTTT. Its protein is CASTLDSGSGRAQYF.

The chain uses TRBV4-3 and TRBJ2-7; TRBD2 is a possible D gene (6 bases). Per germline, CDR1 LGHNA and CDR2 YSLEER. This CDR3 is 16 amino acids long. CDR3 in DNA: TGCGACTGCAACCAAGAAATAGCGGCGAGCTCCTACGAGCAGTACTTC. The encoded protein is CDCNQEIAASSYEQYF.

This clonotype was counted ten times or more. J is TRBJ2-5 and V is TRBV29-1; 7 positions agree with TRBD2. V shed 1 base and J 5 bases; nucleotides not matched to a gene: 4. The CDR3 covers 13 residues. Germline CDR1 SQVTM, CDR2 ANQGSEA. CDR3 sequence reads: CSVEGTRKETQYF. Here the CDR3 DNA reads TGCAGCGTTGAAGGGACTAGGAAGGAGACCCAGTACTTC. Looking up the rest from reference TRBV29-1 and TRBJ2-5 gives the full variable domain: SAVISQKPSRDICQRGTSLTIQCQVDSQVTMMFWYRQQPGQSLTLIATANQGSEATYESGFVIDKFPISRPNLTFSTLTVSNMSPEDSSIYLCSVEGTRKETQYFGPGTRLLVL.

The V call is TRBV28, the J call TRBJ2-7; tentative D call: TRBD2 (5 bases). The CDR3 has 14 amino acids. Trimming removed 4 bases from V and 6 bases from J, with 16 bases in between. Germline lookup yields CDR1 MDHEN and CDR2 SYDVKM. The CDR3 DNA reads TGTGCCAGCAGTTCCCGACTATCGGAAAGCGAGCAGTACTTC. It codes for CASSSRLSESEQYF.

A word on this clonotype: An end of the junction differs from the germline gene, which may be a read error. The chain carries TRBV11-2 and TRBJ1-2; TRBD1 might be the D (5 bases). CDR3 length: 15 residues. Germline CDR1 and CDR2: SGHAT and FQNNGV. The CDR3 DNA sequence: TGTGTCAGCAGCATGTCGGCAGGGTTGATTCCTGGCTACACCTTC. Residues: CVSSMSAGLIPGYTF.

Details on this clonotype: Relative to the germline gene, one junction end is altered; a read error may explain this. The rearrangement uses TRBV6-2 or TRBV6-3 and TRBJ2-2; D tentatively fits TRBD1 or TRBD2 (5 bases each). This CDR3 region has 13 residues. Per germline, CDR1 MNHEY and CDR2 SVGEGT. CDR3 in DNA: TGTGCCAGCACCTTACAGATGACTGGGGACCTGTTTTTT. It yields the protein CASTLQMTGDLFF.

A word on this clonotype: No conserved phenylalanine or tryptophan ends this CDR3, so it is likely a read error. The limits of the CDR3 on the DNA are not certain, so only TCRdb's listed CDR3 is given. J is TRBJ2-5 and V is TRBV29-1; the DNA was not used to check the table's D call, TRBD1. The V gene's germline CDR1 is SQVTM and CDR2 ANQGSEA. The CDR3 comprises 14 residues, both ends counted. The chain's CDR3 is CSCHVGAGQETQYI.

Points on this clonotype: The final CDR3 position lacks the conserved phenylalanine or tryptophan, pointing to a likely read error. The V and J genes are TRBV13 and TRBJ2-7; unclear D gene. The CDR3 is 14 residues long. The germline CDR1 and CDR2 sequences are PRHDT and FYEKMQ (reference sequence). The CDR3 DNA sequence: TGTGCCAACAGCTCCTATACTTATTCGGGCGAGCAGTACATC. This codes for CANSSYTYSGEQYI.

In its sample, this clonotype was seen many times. The CDR3 DNA sequence: TGTGCCAGCAGCTTAGTAGTTGGACGGGCGACAGATACGCAGTATTTT. Its protein is CASSLVVGRATDTQYF. The chain has TRBV11-2 and TRBJ2-3; D not resolved. This CDR3 has 16 residues. V was pared by 1 base and J by 3 bases, with 14 bases between. Per the germline V gene, CDR1 is SGHAT and CDR2 is FQNNGV.

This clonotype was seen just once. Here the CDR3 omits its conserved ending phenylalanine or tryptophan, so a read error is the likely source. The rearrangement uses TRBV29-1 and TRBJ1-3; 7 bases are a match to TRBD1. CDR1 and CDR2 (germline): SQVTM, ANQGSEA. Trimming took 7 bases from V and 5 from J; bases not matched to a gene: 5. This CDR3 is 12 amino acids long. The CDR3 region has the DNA TGCAGCGCCAAACAGGGGAGAAACACCATATATATT. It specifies CSAKQGRNTIYI.

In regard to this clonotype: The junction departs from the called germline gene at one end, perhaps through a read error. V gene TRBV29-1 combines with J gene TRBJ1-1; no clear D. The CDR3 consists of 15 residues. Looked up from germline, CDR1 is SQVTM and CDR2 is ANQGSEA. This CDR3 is CCASPGWAMNNEAFF. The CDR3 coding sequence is TGCTGCGCTTCCCCTGGTTGGGCAATGAACAATGAAGCTTTCTTT.

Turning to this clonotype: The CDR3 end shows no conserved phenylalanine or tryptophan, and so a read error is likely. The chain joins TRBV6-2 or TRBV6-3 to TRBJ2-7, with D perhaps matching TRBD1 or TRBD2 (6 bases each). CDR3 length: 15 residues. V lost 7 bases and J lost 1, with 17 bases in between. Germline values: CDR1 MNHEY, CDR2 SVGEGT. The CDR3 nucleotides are TGTGCCAGCACCCCCTCTGGAGGGGGGTCCTACGAGCAGTACATC. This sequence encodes CASTPSGGGSYEQYI.

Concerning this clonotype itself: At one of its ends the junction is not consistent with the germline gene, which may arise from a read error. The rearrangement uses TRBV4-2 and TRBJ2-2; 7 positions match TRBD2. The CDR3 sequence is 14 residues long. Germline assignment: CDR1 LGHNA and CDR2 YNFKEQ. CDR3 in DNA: TGTGCCAGCCGCCAAGATCAGGTGGGAGGGGAGATATTTTTT. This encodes CASRQDQVGGEIFF.

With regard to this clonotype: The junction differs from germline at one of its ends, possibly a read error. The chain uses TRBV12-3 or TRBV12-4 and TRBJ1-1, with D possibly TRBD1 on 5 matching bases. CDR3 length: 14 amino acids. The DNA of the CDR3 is TGTGCCAGCTGTTTGGGGCTGATAAACACTGAAGCTTTCTTT. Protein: CASCLGLINTEAFF.

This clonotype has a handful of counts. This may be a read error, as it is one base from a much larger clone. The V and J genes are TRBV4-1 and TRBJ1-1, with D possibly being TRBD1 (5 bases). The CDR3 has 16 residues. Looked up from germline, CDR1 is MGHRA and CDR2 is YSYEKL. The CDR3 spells CASNQERAGMNTEAFF. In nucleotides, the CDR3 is TGCGCCAGCAACCAAGAGCGAGCAGGGATGAACACTGAAGCTTTCTTT.

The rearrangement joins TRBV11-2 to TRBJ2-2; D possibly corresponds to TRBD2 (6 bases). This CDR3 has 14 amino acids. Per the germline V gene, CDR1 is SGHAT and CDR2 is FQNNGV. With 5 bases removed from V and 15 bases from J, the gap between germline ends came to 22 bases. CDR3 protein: CASSTDSDTGGLFF. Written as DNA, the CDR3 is TGTGCCAGCAGCACAGACTCGGACACCGGGGGATTGTTTTTT.

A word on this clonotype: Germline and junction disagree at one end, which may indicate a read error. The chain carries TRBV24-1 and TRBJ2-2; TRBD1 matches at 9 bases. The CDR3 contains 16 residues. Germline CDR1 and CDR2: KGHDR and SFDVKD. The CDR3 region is CATSDSGTGLTGELFF. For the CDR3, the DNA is TGTGCTACCAGTGATTCCGGGACAGGGCTCACCGGGGAGCTGTTTTTT.

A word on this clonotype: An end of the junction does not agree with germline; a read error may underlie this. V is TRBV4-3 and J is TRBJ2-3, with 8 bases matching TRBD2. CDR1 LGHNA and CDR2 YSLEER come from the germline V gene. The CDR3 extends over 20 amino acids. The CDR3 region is CASNQDLPSGTSGRADTQYF. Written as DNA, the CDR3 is TGCGCCAGCAACCAAGACCTTCCCTCCGGGACTAGTGGGAGAGCAGATACGCAGTATTTT.

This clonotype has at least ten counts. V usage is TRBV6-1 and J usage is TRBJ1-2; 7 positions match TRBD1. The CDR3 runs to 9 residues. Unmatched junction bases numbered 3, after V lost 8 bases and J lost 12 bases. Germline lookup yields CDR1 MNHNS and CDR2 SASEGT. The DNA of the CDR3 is TGTGCCAGCGACAGGGAAAACACCTTC. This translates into CASDRENTF.

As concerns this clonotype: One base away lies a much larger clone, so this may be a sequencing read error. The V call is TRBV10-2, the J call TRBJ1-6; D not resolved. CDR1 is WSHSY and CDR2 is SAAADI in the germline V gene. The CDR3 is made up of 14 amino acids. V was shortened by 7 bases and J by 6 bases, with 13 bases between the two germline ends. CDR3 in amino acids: CASNRRGGNSPLHF. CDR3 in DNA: TGCGCCAGCAACCGACGGGGAGGTAATTCACCCCTCCACTTT.

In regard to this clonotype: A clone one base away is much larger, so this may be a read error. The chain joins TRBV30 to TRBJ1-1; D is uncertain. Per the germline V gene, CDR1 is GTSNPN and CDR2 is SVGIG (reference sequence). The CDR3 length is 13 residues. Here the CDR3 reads CAWTVWTNIEAFF. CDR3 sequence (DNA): TGTGCCTGGACGGTTTGGACGAACATTGAAGCTTTCTTT.

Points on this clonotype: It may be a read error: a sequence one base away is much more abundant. The CDR3 DNA follows: TGTGCCAGCTCCCCCCAGAGACTCGAAGGCACCTACGAGCAGTACTTC. It encodes CASSPQRLEGTYEQYF. The rearrangement uses TRBV13 and TRBJ2-7; D unclear. CDR1 is PRHDT and CDR2 is FYEKMQ in the germline V gene (reference sequence). V was pared by 8 bases and J by 2 bases, with 22 bases between. The CDR3 totals 16 residues.

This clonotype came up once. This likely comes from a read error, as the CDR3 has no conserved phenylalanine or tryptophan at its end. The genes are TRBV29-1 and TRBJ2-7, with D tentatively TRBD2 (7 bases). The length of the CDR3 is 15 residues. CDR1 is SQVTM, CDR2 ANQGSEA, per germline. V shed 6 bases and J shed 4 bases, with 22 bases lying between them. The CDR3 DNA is TGCAGCGTCGGGGGGCTAAGGGGCAGTAGGTACGAGCAGTACATC. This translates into CSVGGLRGSRYEQYI.

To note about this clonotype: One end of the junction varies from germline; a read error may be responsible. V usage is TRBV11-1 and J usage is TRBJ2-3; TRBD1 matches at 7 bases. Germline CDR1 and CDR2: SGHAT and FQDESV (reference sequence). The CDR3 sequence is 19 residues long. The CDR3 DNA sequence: TGTGCCAGCAGCTCAGGGGGAAGCTATGTTGGAGCCCGCACAGATACGCAGAATTTT. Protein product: CASSSGGSYVGARTDTQNF.

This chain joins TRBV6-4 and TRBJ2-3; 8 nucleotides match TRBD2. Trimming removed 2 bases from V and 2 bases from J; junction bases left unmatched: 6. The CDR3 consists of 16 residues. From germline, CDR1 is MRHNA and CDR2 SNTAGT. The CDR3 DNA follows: TGTGCCAGCAGTGACAGCTTTAGCGGGATCACAGATACGCAGTATTTT. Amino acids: CASSDSFSGITDTQYF.

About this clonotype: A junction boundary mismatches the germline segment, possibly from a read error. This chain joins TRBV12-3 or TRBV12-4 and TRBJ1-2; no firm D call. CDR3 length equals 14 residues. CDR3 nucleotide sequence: TGTGCCTGCAGCCGCTCGGGGACTAACTATGGCTACACCTTC. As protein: CACSRSGTNYGYTF.

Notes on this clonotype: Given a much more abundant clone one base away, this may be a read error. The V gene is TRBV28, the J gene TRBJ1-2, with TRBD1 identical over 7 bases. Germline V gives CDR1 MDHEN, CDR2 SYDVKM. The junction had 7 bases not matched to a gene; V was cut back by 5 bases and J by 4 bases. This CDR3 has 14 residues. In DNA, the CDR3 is TGTGCCAGCAGTCCCGTACAGGGGTCCTATGGCTACACCTTC. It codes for CASSPVQGSYGYTF.

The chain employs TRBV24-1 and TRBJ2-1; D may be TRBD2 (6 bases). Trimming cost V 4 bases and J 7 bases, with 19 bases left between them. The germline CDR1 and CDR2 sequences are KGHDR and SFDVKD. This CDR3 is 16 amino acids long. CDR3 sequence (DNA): TGTGCCACCAGTGAACCGGGACTGGGCTCCCATAATGAGCAGTTCTTC. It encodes CATSEPGLGSHNEQFF.